This TCR beta chain was sequenced during a study of blood T cell repertoires in COVID-19. The method was immunoSEQ multiplex PCR; TCRdb's version includes in-frame clones alone and lacks a portion of them. Of about 68,000 clones in the sample, 86% are singletons; the top ten hold 4.1%. Material for sequencing was peripheral blood. This clonotype was sampled from a man aged 50 to 60 with acute or convalescent COVID-19.

The CDR3 region is CATSASDGAKGQPQHF. Here the CDR3 DNA reads TGTGCCACCAGTGCAAGCGACGGAGCAAAGGGGCAGCCCCAGCATTTT. The V call is TRBV24-1, the J call TRBJ1-5; perhaps TRBD1 as D (5 bases). CDR1 is KGHDR and CDR2 is SFDVKD in the germline V gene. With 5 bases removed from V and 7 bases from J, the gap between germline ends came to 20 bases. The CDR3 consists of 16 residues.